One sample yielded the 2 T cell receptor beta chains listed below, sequenced in a study of shared clonotypes between healthy human individuals. The table came from immunoSEQ multiplex PCR; TCRdb's copy has only in-frame clones and leaves some out. Here the sample spans about 820,000 clones, around 93% being singletons. CD45RO-negative, CCR7-positively selected cells formed the naive CD8 fraction, excluding terminally differentiated effector memory CD45RA+ cells. Sequencing was performed on naive CD8+ T cells sorted from blood. The source is a man between 25 and 39 years old in good health.

This clone was seen just once. This chain links TRBV28 with TRBJ2-1, with D tentatively TRBD2 (5 bases). V was pared by 7 bases and J by 0 bases, with 16 bases between. The CDR3 spans 16 residues. Germline V lookup: CDR1 MDHEN, CDR2 SYDVKM. The CDR3, as DNA: TGTGCCAGCATTACCCTTCGGGATAGCTCCTACAATGAGCAGTTCTTC. It yields the protein CASITLRDSSYNEQFF.

This clone was observed once. This specimen includes other DNA sequences encoding the same CDR3. V and J are TRBV27 and TRBJ2-5; 10 bases are a match to TRBD2. Germline CDR1 reads MNHEY; CDR2 reads SMNVEV (reference sequence). V dropped 5 bases and J dropped 1; count of bases not matched to a gene: 7. This CDR3 comprises 16 residues. The CDR3 loop is CASSPLAGETQETQYF. In DNA, the CDR3 is TGTGCCAGCAGTCCCCTAGCGGGAGAGACCCAAGAGACCCAGTACTTC.